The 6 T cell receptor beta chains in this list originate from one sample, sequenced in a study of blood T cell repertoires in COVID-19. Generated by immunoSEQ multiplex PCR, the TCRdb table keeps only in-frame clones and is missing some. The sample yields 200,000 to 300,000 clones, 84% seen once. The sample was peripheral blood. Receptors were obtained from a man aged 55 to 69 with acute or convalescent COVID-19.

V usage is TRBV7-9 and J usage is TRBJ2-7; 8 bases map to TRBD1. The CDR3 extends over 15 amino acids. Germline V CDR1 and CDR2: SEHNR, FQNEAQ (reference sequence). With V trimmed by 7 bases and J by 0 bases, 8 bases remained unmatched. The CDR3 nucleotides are TGTGCCAGCACCCGGCCGGGACAGGCCTCCTACGAGCAGTACTTC. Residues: CASTRPGQASYEQYF.

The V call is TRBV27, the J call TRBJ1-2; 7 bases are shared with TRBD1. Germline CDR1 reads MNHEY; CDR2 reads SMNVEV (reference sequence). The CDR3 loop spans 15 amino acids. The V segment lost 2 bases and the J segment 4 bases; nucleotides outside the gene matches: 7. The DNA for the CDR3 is TGTGCCAGCAGTTTAGAGGGGGCGTTTGGCTATGGCTACACCTTC. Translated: CASSLEGAFGYGYTF.

This CDR3 is CASSLRIGGGVYNEQFF. As DNA, the CDR3 is TGTGCCAGCAGCTTACGTATTGGCGGGGGGGTTTACAATGAGCAGTTCTTC. The rearrangement uses TRBV7-9 and TRBJ2-1; 9 bases are shared with TRBD2. CDR3 length equals 17 residues. Trimming cost V 2 bases and J 4 bases; bases outside gene matches: 9. Germline CDR1 and CDR2: SEHNR and FQNEAQ (reference sequence).

The DNA for the CDR3 is TGTGCCAGCAGCTTATTTGGCGGGGGTCCCTACGAGCAGTACTTC. Its translation: CASSLFGGGPYEQYF. The gene calls are TRBV11-2 and TRBJ2-7; TRBD2 matches at 7 bases. V gave up 2 bases and J gave up 2 bases; unmatched junction bases: 6. Germline loops: CDR1 SGHAT, CDR2 FQNNGV. This CDR3 is built from 15 residues.

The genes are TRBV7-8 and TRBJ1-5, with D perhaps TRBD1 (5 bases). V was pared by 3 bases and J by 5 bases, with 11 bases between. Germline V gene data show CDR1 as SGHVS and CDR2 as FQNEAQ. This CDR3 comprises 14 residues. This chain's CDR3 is CASSLERDYQPQHF. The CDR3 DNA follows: TGTGCCAGCAGCTTGGAAAGGGACTATCAGCCCCAGCATTTT.

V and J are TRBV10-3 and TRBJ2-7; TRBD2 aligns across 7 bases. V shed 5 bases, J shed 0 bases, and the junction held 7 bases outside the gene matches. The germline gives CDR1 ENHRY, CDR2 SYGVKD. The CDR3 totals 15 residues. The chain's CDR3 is CAISFGRTSSYEQYF. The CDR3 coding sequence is TGTGCCATCAGTTTCGGACGGACTAGCTCCTACGAGCAGTACTTC.